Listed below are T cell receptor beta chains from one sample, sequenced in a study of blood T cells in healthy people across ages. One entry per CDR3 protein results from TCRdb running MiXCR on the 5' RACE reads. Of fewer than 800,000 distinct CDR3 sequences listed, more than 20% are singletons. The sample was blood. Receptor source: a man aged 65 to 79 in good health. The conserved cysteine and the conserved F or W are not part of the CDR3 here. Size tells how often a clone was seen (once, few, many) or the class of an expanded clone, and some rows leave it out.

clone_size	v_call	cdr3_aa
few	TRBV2	ASSIRDRAYEQY
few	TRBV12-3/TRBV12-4	ASTPTSSNQPQH
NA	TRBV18	ASSPPVEGNEQY
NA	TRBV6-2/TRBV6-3	ASRESGLTYEQY
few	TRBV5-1	ASSPPPSRGSYEQY
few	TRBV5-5	ASKLSGSTDTQY
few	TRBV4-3	ASSRPFYRGWPYNEQF
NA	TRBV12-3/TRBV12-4	ASTGDAAETQY
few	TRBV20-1	SASSGLVEQY
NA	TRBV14	ASSRGTIYEQY
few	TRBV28	ASSFIGEKLF
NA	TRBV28	ASSFNPILSGSWYNEQF
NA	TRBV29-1	SVKGVNQPQH
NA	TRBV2	ASKPGTFYEQY
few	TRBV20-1	SATDSSYNEQF
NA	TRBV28	ASKKGGLTYNEQF
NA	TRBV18	ASSPLLPGQGYNEQF
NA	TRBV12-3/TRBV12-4	ASSLVPQEQY
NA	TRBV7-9	ASSLGQGHVKNIQY
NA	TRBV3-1	ASSLRDRTQY
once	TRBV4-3	TSSQVVGGSYEQY
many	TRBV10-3	AIGQDQETQY
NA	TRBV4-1	ASSTLGNRPETQY
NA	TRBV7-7	ASSPELGLSGETQY
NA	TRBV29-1	SRGGLDLKIVLGGITEAF
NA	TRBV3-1	ASSQVQTTNEKLF
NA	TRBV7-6	ASSLSGSHEQF
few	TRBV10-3	AISDPLQETQY
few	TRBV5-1	ASSFLAGGPHEQY
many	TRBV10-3	AISESSPGETQY
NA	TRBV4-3	ASSPTSGSFSRETQY
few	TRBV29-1	SVPSGRLDEQF
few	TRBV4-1	ASSQEVGPNYGYT
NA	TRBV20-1	SARDPTQGGETQY
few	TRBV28	ASKPGQGATGELF
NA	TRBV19	ASSIGTLNTEAF
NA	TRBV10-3	AISESGRAPNNEQF
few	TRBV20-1	SARTASGRNEQF
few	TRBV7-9	ASSLSRITQETQY
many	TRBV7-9	ASSLGTATNEKLF
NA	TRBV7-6	ASSPAGAMNTEAF
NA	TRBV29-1	SVATGGRDSNEKLF
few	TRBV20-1	SALTVRSTDTQY
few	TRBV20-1	SAPRDRWYRETQY
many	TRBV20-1	SAKDANRGTYEQY
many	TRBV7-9	ASSSGGSGRRDTQY
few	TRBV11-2	ASSLDFDRGGEQY
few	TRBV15	ATSSWDRGNEQF
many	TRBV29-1	SAKDGGFETQY
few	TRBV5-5	ASSSSSGRSYEQY
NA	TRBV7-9	ASSLSRIGQETQY
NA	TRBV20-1	SATGTRGNTDTQY
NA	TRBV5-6	ASSSAGTEGTEAF
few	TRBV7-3	ASSLTTAGGFHEQY
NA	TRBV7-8	ASSLESRTRVNTGELF
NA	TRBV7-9	ASSLGGQGSETQY
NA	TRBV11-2	ASSRTSGSGFGELF